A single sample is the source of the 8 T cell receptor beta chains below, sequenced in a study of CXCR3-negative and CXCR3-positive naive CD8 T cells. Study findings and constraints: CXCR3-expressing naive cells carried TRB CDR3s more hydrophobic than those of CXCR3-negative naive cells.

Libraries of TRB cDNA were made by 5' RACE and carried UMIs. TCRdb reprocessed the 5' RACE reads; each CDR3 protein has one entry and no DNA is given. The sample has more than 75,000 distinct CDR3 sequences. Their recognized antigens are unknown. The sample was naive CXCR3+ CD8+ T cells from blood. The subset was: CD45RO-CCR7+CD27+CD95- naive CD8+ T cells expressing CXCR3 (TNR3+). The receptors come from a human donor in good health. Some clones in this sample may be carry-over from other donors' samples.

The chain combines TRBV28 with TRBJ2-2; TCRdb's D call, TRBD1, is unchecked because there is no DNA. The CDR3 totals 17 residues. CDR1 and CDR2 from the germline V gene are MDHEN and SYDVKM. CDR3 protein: CASSLLTGGGNTGELFF.

The CDR3 sequence: CARESGIQPQHF. The J gene is TRBJ1-5, the V gene TRBV21-1. TRBV21-1 is a pseudogene segment. The CDR3 is 12 residues long.

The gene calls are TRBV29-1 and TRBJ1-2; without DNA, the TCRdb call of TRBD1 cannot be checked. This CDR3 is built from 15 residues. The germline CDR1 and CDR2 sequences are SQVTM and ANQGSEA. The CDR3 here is CSVPPDGDSNYGYTF. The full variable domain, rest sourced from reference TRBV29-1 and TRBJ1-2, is SAVISQKPSRDICQRGTSLTIQCQVDSQVTMMFWYRQQPGQSLTLIATANQGSEATYESGFVIDKFPISRPNLTFSTLTVSNMSPEDSSIYLCSVPPDGDSNYGYTFGSGTRLTVV.

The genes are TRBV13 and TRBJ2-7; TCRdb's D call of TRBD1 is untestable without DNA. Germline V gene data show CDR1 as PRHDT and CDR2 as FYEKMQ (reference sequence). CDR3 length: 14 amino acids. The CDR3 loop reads CASSTRDSAYEQYF.

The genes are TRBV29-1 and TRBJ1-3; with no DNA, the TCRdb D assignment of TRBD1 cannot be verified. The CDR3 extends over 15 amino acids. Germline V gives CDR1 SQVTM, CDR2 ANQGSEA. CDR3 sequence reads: CSVEDRQGDGNTIYF. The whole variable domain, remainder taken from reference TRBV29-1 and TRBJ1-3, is SAVISQKPSRDICQRGTSLTIQCQVDSQVTMMFWYRQQPGQSLTLIATANQGSEATYESGFVIDKFPISRPNLTFSTLTVSNMSPEDSSIYLCSVEDRQGDGNTIYFGEGSWLTVV.

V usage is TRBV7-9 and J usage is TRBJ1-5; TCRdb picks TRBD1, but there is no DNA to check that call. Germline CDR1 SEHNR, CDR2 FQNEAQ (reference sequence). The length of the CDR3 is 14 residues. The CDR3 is CASSSGQANQPQHF.

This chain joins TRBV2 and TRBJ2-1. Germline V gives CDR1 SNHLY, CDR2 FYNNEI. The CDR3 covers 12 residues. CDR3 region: CASGLGNNEQFF.

The CDR3 spells CSVGQGSDKNIQYF. The J gene is TRBJ2-4, the V gene TRBV29-1; with no DNA, the TCRdb D assignment of TRBD1 cannot be verified. CDR1 and CDR2 (germline): SQVTM, ANQGSEA. This CDR3 region has 14 residues.